Below, 21 T cell receptor beta chains from the same sample are listed, as sequenced in a study of blood T cells in healthy people across ages. The second PCR ran roughly 7 to 12 cycles with a sample-barcoded 5' primer and J-beta primers. Using its own MiXCR run on the 5' RACE reads, TCRdb lists one record per CDR3 protein. Among almost 1 million distinct CDR3 sequences listed, 45% to 60% were seen once. The specimen sequenced was blood. The receptors here all came from a woman aged 60-75 years in good health.

There are a few counts of this clonotype. The V call is TRBV4-2, the J call TRBJ2-1; the match to TRBD2 covers 12 bases. Germline values: CDR1 LGHNA, CDR2 YNFKEQ. After removal of 1 base from V and 7 bases from J, the junction contained 8 bases not matched to a gene. The CDR3 contains 17 residues. The CDR3 DNA reads TGTGCCAGCAGCCAAGCTTTACTAGCGGGAGGAGAAAATGAGCAGTTCTTC. It is translated as CASSQALLAGGENEQFF.

The chain has TRBV6-5 and TRBJ1-2; no firm D call. Germline V lookup: CDR1 MNHEY, CDR2 SVGAGI. The CDR3 has 14 residues. V shed 0 bases and J shed 2 bases, with 7 bases lying between them. The chain's CDR3 is CASSYSSINYGYTF. As DNA, the CDR3 is TGTGCCAGCAGTTACTCTTCCATCAACTATGGCTACACCTTC.

The V gene is TRBV5-1, the J gene TRBJ2-3; a possible D gene is TRBD1 (5 bases). This CDR3 is 14 amino acids long. V dropped 0 bases and J dropped 4 bases, with 9 bases sitting between them. CDR1 is SGHRS, CDR2 YFSETQ, per germline. The CDR3 region is CASSLEGVADTQYF. Written as DNA, the CDR3 is TGCGCCAGCAGCTTGGAAGGGGTCGCAGATACGCAGTATTTT.

The rearrangement joins TRBV3-1 to TRBJ2-5; D may be TRBD2 (5 bases). V gave up 0 bases and J gave up 5 bases, with 22 bases separating them. This CDR3 has 18 amino acids. Per germline, CDR1 LGHDT and CDR2 YNNKEL (reference sequence). Here the CDR3 DNA reads TGTGCCAGCAGCCAAGATACAAGGCGGGCTATCGGCGGGGAGACCCAGTACTTC. It is translated as CASSQDTRRAIGGETQYF.

This clonotype was detected a few times. The gene calls are TRBV24-1 and TRBJ2-5; TRBD2 agrees at 9 bases. The CDR3 spans 18 residues. CDR1 and CDR2 (germline): KGHDR, SFDVKD. The V segment lost 4 bases and the J segment 2 bases; nucleotides outside the gene matches: 13. Written as DNA, the CDR3 is TGTGCCACCAGTGACTCACTGTTTAGCGGGAGATGGCAAGAGACCCAGTACTTC. Translating gives CATSDSLFSGRWQETQYF.

This clonotype was seen a few times. V is TRBV3-1 and J is TRBJ2-7; 7 nucleotides agree with TRBD2. V shed 1 base and J 10 bases; nucleotides not matched to a gene: 10. Germline-derived CDR1 and CDR2 are LGHDT and YNNKEL (reference sequence). The CDR3 contains 14 residues. The CDR3, as DNA: TGTGCCAGCAGCCAAGCAGCGGCCCGGGGGGATCAGTACTTC. Amino acid sequence: CASSQAAARGDQYF.

V usage is TRBV28 and J usage is TRBJ2-1, with no clear D. The germline V and J ends were trimmed by 2 bases and 9 bases, with 11 bases remaining between them. The CDR3 runs to 13 residues. Germline V gene sequence: CDR1 MDHEN, CDR2 SYDVKM. CDR3 sequence: CASSLQFPREQFF. The CDR3 nucleotides are TGTGCCAGCAGTTTACAGTTCCCTCGTGAGCAGTTCTTC.

This clonotype showed up just a few times. The genes are TRBV20-1 and TRBJ2-7; tentative D call: TRBD2 (5 bases). The germline CDR1 and CDR2 sequences are DFQATT and SNEGSKA (reference sequence). The CDR3 has 13 amino acids. Trimming took off 0 bases at V and 4 bases at J, with 10 bases between the two ends. This chain's CDR3 is CSARDPGKYEQYF. CDR3 nucleotide sequence: TGCAGTGCTAGAGATCCGGGGAAATACGAGCAGTACTTC.

This clonotype was detected only a few times. V usage is TRBV7-3 and J usage is TRBJ2-1; 7 nucleotides agree with TRBD1. Germline V gives CDR1 SGHTA, CDR2 FQGTGA. V gave up 5 bases and J gave up 14 bases; unmatched junction bases: 9. The CDR3 length is 12 residues. CDR3 protein: CASSPRQGDKFF. For the CDR3, the DNA is TGTGCCAGCAGCCCCCGACAGGGTGATAAGTTCTTC.

The chain is built from TRBV7-3 and TRBJ2-5, with a tentative D call TRBD1 (6 bases). In germline, CDR1 is SGHTA, CDR2 FQGTGA. This CDR3 has 14 residues. Trimming removed 5 bases from V and 2 bases from J, with 12 bases in between. This CDR3 reads CASSGTGPQETQYF. Here the CDR3 DNA reads TGTGCCAGCAGCGGCACAGGGCCGCAAGAGACCCAGTACTTC.

Only one count was recorded for this clonotype. The chain has TRBV20-1 and TRBJ2-7, with a possible D match to TRBD2 (5 bases). CDR3 size: 12 residues. Between the trimmed V and J ends, which lost 3 bases and 4 bases, there was a span of 10 bases. The germline V gene has CDR1 DFQATT and CDR2 SNEGSKA (reference sequence). The CDR3 loop reads CSASGNRYEQYF. In DNA, the CDR3 is TGCAGTGCTAGCGGGAACCGATACGAGCAGTACTTC.

As regards this clonotype: At one end the junction does not follow the germline gene, possibly because of a read error. The genes are TRBV28 and TRBJ2-1; D uncertain. CDR3 size: 17 residues. Germline V gives CDR1 MDHEN, CDR2 SYDVKM. Here the CDR3 reads CVSSLFFRIRSYNEQFF. In DNA form, the CDR3 reads TGTGTCAGCAGTTTATTTTTCCGTATAAGGTCCTACAATGAGCAGTTCTTC.

This clonotype was detected a few times. The chain recombines TRBV12-3 or TRBV12-4 with TRBJ2-3; D gene unclear. This CDR3 spans 11 amino acids. The V end was cut by 3 bases, the J end by 7 bases, with 5 bases between. The CDR3, as DNA: TGTGCCAGCAGTTTCGGCAATACGCAGTATTTT. Its translation: CASSFGNTQYF.

The chain carries TRBV6-2 or TRBV6-3 and TRBJ1-2; D is undetermined. There are 13 residues in the CDR3. CDR1 and CDR2 (germline): MNHEY, SVGEGT. The V and J ends lost 4 bases and 6 bases respectively, with 12 bases between them. As DNA, the CDR3 is TGTGCCAGCAGTTCATGGACGGGAGATGGCTACACCTTC. Translated: CASSSWTGDGYTF.

This clonotype has only a few counts. The CDR3 DNA sequence: TGTGCCAGCAGCCCTTTACGTGGGGATGAGCAGTTCTTC. Translating gives CASSPLRGDEQFF. This chain joins TRBV4-2 and TRBJ2-1, with D unresolved. With 4 bases removed from V and 8 bases from J, the gap between germline ends came to 12 bases. Germline CDR1 is LGHNA and CDR2 is YNFKEQ. The CDR3 sequence is 13 residues long.

The chain links TRBV21-1 to TRBJ2-1; the D call of TRBD1 is as the table states it, not checked on the DNA. TRBV21-1 is shown as a pseudogene. This CDR3 region has 16 residues. The CDR3 here is CAGSTPGQGGYNEQFF. The CDR3, as DNA: TGTGCCGGAAGCACCCCGGGACAGGGGGGTTACAATGAGCAGTTCTTC.

The chain links TRBV5-1 to TRBJ2-5; 7 nucleotides line up with TRBD1. The CDR3 has 14 residues. Germline V lookup: CDR1 SGHRS, CDR2 YFSETQ. V dropped 4 bases and J dropped 0; count of bases not matched to a gene: 3. The CDR3 loop is CASSPGTDQETQYF. CDR3 DNA: TGCGCCAGCAGCCCAGGGACAGACCAAGAGACCCAGTACTTC.

About this clonotype itself: This CDR3 is missing its conserved last phenylalanine or tryptophan, likely due to a read error. The chain employs TRBV7-2 and TRBJ2-5; TRBD1 matches at 8 bases. The assigned J gene may be wrong: the sequence end matches TRBJ2-7 better. CDR1 and CDR2 from the germline V gene are SGHTA and FQGNSA. The CDR3 totals 16 residues. CDR3: CASSLNPSGGRYEQYL. The CDR3, as DNA: TGTGCCAGCAGCCTTAACCCGTCAGGGGGCAGATACGAGCAGTACTTA.

The chain carries TRBV5-1 and TRBJ1-5; D unresolved. The CDR3 has 14 amino acids. The ends were cut back, 0 bases at V and 3 bases at J, with 7 bases in the middle. Germline V gives CDR1 SGHRS, CDR2 YFSETQ. This CDR3 reads CASSLDSPNQPQHF. Here the CDR3 DNA reads TGCGCCAGCAGCTTGGACAGCCCCAATCAGCCCCAGCATTTT.

This chain uses TRBV27 with TRBJ1-1; D call uncertain. CDR1 is MNHEY, CDR2 SMNVEV, per germline (reference sequence). Trimming pared 2 bases from V and 4 bases from J, leaving 11 bases between. The CDR3 is made up of 14 amino acids. The CDR3 here is CASSLASTRTEAFF. Here the CDR3 DNA reads TGTGCCAGCAGTTTAGCCTCCACCCGCACTGAAGCTTTCTTT.

The gene calls are TRBV27 and TRBJ1-1; a possible D gene is TRBD1 (6 bases). V lost 5 bases to trimming and J lost 7 bases, with 14 bases between them. Germline CDR1 and CDR2: MNHEY and SMNVEV (reference sequence). The CDR3 runs 13 residues. The CDR3: CASSPWGHIEAFF. In nucleotides, the CDR3 is TGTGCCAGCAGTCCCTGGGGACACATTGAAGCTTTCTTT.